This T cell receptor (beta chain) appears in the sequencing data of a study of blood T cell repertoires in COVID-19. Background on the study: COVID-19 samples from acute and convalescent phases originated in the United States, Italy and Spain. Sources were T cells, B-cell-depleted T cells, or PBMCs; the material itself was cDNA or gDNA.

The germline V and J ends were trimmed by 7 bases and 1 base, with 17 bases remaining between them. CDR1 LNHDA and CDR2 SQIVND come from the germline V gene (reference sequence). This CDR3 is built from 16 residues. The authors' processing: By means of reference gene primer amplification, nucleated cell counts were estimated. Profiling relied on immunoSEQ multiplex PCR, and the TCRdb table lists in-frame clones only, not all of them. D and trimming come from the DNA, and the V and J calls and clone size come from that table. The sample holds tens of thousands of clones, 80% seen once. In this sample, this clone turned up a few times.

This clonotype originated in a human donor in a cohort sampled during active COVID-19. Sequences were obtained from peripheral blood. The chain recombines TRBV19 with TRBJ1-5; D is undetermined. CDR3 sequence reads: CASTRDGGRSNQPQHF. Written as DNA, the CDR3 is TGTGCCAGTACTAGGGATGGAGGGAGAAGCAATCAGCCCCAGCATTTT.